A selection of T cell receptor beta chains follows, all from one sample in a study of CD8 T cells in Susac syndrome. TCRdb reanalysed the immunoSEQ multiplex PCR reads using MiXCR and keeps one entry per CDR3 protein. The table includes 150,000 to 200,000 distinct CDR3 sequences, approximately 96% detected once. The specimen sequenced was CD8+ T cells from PBMCs. The receptors here all came from a human donor with multiple sclerosis. The CDR3 runs from the conserved cysteine through the conserved F or W. D genes are given only for firm matches. Clone sizes are given selectively: once, few, many, or a class where the clone is expanded.

v_call: TRBV7-9
d_call: -
clone_size: -
j_call: TRBJ2-7
cdr3_nt: TGTGCCAGCAGCTTATTCCTGTCTTACGAGCAGTACTTC
cdr3_aa: CASSLFLSYEQYF

v_call: TRBV12-3/TRBV12-4
d_call: -
clone_size: few
j_call: TRBJ2-5
cdr3_nt: TGTGCCAGCAGTTTATTAAGGGAGACCCAGTACTTC
cdr3_aa: CASSLLRETQYF

v_call: TRBV24-1
d_call: -
clone_size: -
j_call: TRBJ2-7
cdr3_nt: TGTGCCACCAGAGGGGGGGACTACGAGCAGTACTTC
cdr3_aa: CATRGGDYEQYF

v_call: TRBV5-8
d_call: -
clone_size: -
j_call: TRBJ2-7
cdr3_nt: TGTGCCATAAACTATATGTCCCTGATGTACGAGCAGTACTTC
cdr3_aa: CAINYMSLMYEQYF

v_call: TRBV7-6
d_call: TRBD2
clone_size: -
j_call: TRBJ2-1
cdr3_nt: TGTGCCAGCAGCTTCTTATTAGCGGGAGGGAGCAATGAGCAGTTCTTC
cdr3_aa: CASSFLLAGGSNEQFF

v_call: TRBV7-9
d_call: -
clone_size: -
j_call: TRBJ2-2
cdr3_nt: TGTGCCAGCAGCGGGAGGGGGCGTCCCGGGGAGCTGTTTTTT
cdr3_aa: CASSGRGRPGELFF

v_call: TRBV27
d_call: -
clone_size: -
j_call: TRBJ1-5
cdr3_nt: TGTGCCAGCAGTAGACTTTATAATCAGCCCCAGCATTTT
cdr3_aa: CASSRLYNQPQHF

v_call: TRBV13
d_call: TRBD1
clone_size: -
j_call: TRBJ2-7
cdr3_nt: TGTGCCAGCAGCGAACCCCGACAGGGGACCTCCTACGAGCAGTACTTC
cdr3_aa: CASSEPRQGTSYEQYF

v_call: TRBV9
d_call: -
clone_size: -
j_call: TRBJ2-7
cdr3_nt: TGTGCCAGCAGCGCAACCGGGACTGACTACGAGCAGTACTTC
cdr3_aa: CASSATGTDYEQYF

v_call: TRBV9
d_call: TRBD2
clone_size: -
j_call: TRBJ2-3
cdr3_nt: TGTGCCAGCAGCGTAGGTCCTAGCGGAGGCACAGATACGCAGTATTTT
cdr3_aa: CASSVGPSGGTDTQYF

v_call: TRBV29-1
d_call: -
clone_size: -
j_call: TRBJ1-2
cdr3_nt: TGCAGCGTTGTGGCCGGGGGGGACTATGGCTACACCTTC
cdr3_aa: CSVVAGGDYGYTF

v_call: TRBV10-2
d_call: -
clone_size: -
j_call: TRBJ2-3
cdr3_nt: TGCGCCAGCAGTCGTAGGGGGGCAGGGCGGACAGATACGCAGTATTTT
cdr3_aa: CASSRRGAGRTDTQYF

v_call: TRBV4-2
d_call: TRBD2
clone_size: -
j_call: TRBJ2-1
cdr3_nt: TGTGCCAGCAGCCAATCCCCGGGACTAGCGTCGTACAATGAGCAGTTCTTC
cdr3_aa: CASSQSPGLASYNEQFF

v_call: TRBV3-1
d_call: TRBD2
clone_size: once
j_call: TRBJ2-1
cdr3_nt: TGTGCCAGCAGCCAAGATTTTGAGACTAGCGGTTCGAATGAGCAGTTCTTC
cdr3_aa: CASSQDFETSGSNEQFF

v_call: TRBV20-1
d_call: TRBD2
clone_size: -
j_call: TRBJ2-7
cdr3_nt: TGCAGTGCTAGAGACCTACTAGCGGGAGACACCTACGAGCAGTACTTC
cdr3_aa: CSARDLLAGDTYEQYF

v_call: TRBV15
d_call: TRBD1
clone_size: -
j_call: TRBJ1-4
cdr3_nt: TGTGCCACCAGCAGTGATACAGGGGGTTTGGATGAAAAACTGTTTTTT
cdr3_aa: CATSSDTGGLDEKLFF

v_call: TRBV6-1
d_call: -
clone_size: -
j_call: TRBJ2-1
cdr3_nt: TGTGCCAGCAATGACCCCTGGTCCTACAATGAGCAGTTCTTC
cdr3_aa: CASNDPWSYNEQFF

v_call: TRBV7-9
d_call: -
clone_size: -
j_call: TRBJ2-1
cdr3_nt: TGTGCCAGCAGCTTAAAGGAGAGCTCCTACAATGAGCAGTTCTTC
cdr3_aa: CASSLKESSYNEQFF

v_call: TRBV6-5
d_call: TRBD1
clone_size: -
j_call: TRBJ1-2
cdr3_nt: TGTGCCACCTCGCCGATCAGACAGGGAGGAGGCTACACCTTC
cdr3_aa: CATSPIRQGGGYTF

v_call: TRBV29-1
d_call: TRBD1
clone_size: -
j_call: TRBJ1-2
cdr3_nt: TGCAGCGTTGATGTGACAGGGGGGGGCTACACCTTC
cdr3_aa: CSVDVTGGGYTF

v_call: TRBV24-1
d_call: TRBD1
clone_size: once
j_call: TRBJ2-7
cdr3_nt: TGTGCCACCAGTGACAAAAGGACAGGGAACGCCTACGAGCAGTACTTC
cdr3_aa: CATSDKRTGNAYEQYF

v_call: TRBV5-1
d_call: -
clone_size: -
j_call: TRBJ1-1
cdr3_nt: TGCGCCAGCAGCTTGGCACCGGGAAATGAAGCTTTCTTT
cdr3_aa: CASSLAPGNEAFF

v_call: TRBV30
d_call: -
clone_size: few
j_call: TRBJ2-6
cdr3_nt: TGTGCCTGGAGTTCAGGGGCCGGGGCCAACGTCCTGACTTTC
cdr3_aa: CAWSSGAGANVLTF

v_call: TRBV3-1
d_call: TRBD1
clone_size: -
j_call: TRBJ2-4
cdr3_nt: TGTGCCAGCAGCCAAGAAGGAACAGGGGAAGCCAAAAACATTCAGTACTTC
cdr3_aa: CASSQEGTGEAKNIQYF

v_call: TRBV28
d_call: -
clone_size: -
j_call: TRBJ2-1
cdr3_nt: TGTGCCAGCAGTTTACCCAGGGCGACCTACAATGAGCAGTTCTTC
cdr3_aa: CASSLPRATYNEQFF

v_call: TRBV7-9
d_call: -
clone_size: -
j_call: TRBJ1-5
cdr3_nt: TGTGCCAGCAGCGAGACAGATCAGCCCCAGCATTTT
cdr3_aa: CASSETDQPQHF

v_call: TRBV27
d_call: TRBD2
clone_size: -
j_call: TRBJ2-1
cdr3_nt: TGTGCCAGCAGTCAACAGACTAGCGGCGACAATGAGCAGTTCTTC
cdr3_aa: CASSQQTSGDNEQFF

v_call: TRBV20-1
d_call: -
clone_size: -
j_call: TRBJ1-2
cdr3_nt: TGCAGTGCTAGGGACGGTGCCCTCTATGGCTACACCTTC
cdr3_aa: CSARDGALYGYTF

v_call: TRBV30
d_call: TRBD1
clone_size: -
j_call: TRBJ2-7
cdr3_nt: TGTGCCTGGAACCAGGACAGGACTTTCTACGAGCAGTACTTC
cdr3_aa: CAWNQDRTFYEQYF

v_call: TRBV29-1
d_call: -
clone_size: -
j_call: TRBJ2-1
cdr3_nt: TGCAGCGTTGTCCTAGCGAGGTCGCGTGAGCAGTTCTTC
cdr3_aa: CSVVLARSREQFF

v_call: TRBV7-8
d_call: -
clone_size: -
j_call: TRBJ1-1
cdr3_nt: TGTGCCAGCAGCCCCCCCCTTGGGGGGAGGGGAGCTTTCTTT
cdr3_aa: CASSPPLGGRGAFF

v_call: TRBV5-1
d_call: -
clone_size: -
j_call: TRBJ2-2
cdr3_nt: TGCGCCAGCAGCTACCCAAGGGGTTCCGGGGAGCTGTTTTTT
cdr3_aa: CASSYPRGSGELFF

v_call: TRBV20-1
d_call: TRBD2
clone_size: -
j_call: TRBJ2-5
cdr3_nt: TGCAGTGCTAGATCCCCGGGAGGGCCTCTAGAGACCCAGTACTTC
cdr3_aa: CSARSPGGPLETQYF

v_call: TRBV7-6
d_call: -
clone_size: -
j_call: TRBJ2-1
cdr3_nt: TGTGCCAGCAGCCCAACCTTCGGGGACGGTACCTACAATGAGCAGTTCTTC
cdr3_aa: CASSPTFGDGTYNEQFF

v_call: TRBV27
d_call: TRBD1
clone_size: -
j_call: TRBJ2-7
cdr3_nt: TGTGCCAGCAGTAAAGGGACAGGGGCTGACGAGCAGTACTTC
cdr3_aa: CASSKGTGADEQYF

v_call: TRBV20-1
d_call: -
clone_size: -
j_call: TRBJ1-2
cdr3_nt: TGCAGTGCTAGAGGGGGAGCAGTTACTAACTATGGCTACACCTTC
cdr3_aa: CSARGGAVTNYGYTF

v_call: TRBV20-1
d_call: -
clone_size: -
j_call: TRBJ1-3
cdr3_nt: TGCAGTGCCCGAGGACAGACCGCGGGCACCATATATTTT
cdr3_aa: CSARGQTAGTIYF

v_call: TRBV15
d_call: TRBD2
clone_size: -
j_call: TRBJ2-7
cdr3_nt: TGTGCCACCAGCAGCGAGCTAGCGGCCTCCTACGAGCAGTACTTC
cdr3_aa: CATSSELAASYEQYF

v_call: TRBV2
d_call: -
clone_size: -
j_call: TRBJ2-4
cdr3_nt: TGTGCCAGCAGTCCCCAGTACTTC
cdr3_aa: CASSPQYF